A selection of T cell receptor beta chains follows, all from one sample in a study of response to subunit inactivated influenza vaccine. One entry per CDR3 protein, called by TCRdb with MiXCR from the RT-PCR reads. Of under 800,000 distinct CDR3 sequences in the sample, approximately 15% were seen once. Sample: PBMCs from blood, taken around two weeks before vaccination. The receptors here all came from a man aged 45-65 years who received an inactivated influenza vaccine. Each CDR3 is given with its conserved first and last residue. A D gene is named only where the DNA matches it firmly. Some rows have no size entry. The others give once, few or many, or a class for an expanded clone.

>18|TRBJ2-5|TRBV14|.|few
TGTGCCAGCAGCCAAGCTGCCCTCCCTCAAGGAGGCCAAGAGACCCAGTACTTC
CASSQAALPQGGQETQYF
>15|TRBJ2-2|TRBV27|.|many
TGTGCCAGCAGTTTAATGGCAGGGGCGGCCGGGGAGCTGTTTTTT
CASSLMAGAAGELFF
>16|TRBJ2-1|TRBV5-6|TRBD2|few
TGTGCCAGCAGCTTTTTGTCTAGCGGGGGATTCAATGAGCAGTTCTTC
CASSFLSSGGFNEQFF
>14|TRBJ2-7|TRBV27|.|.
TGTGCCAGCCGTAGATTAGGCGGTAGGGGCGAGCAGTACTTC
CASRRLGGRGEQYF
>13|TRBJ2-5|TRBV29-1|TRBD2|few
TGCAGCGTAGGGACTAGCGGGGTTGGGACCCAGTACTTC
CSVGTSGVGTQYF
>15|TRBJ1-2|TRBV5-1|TRBD1|few
TGCGCCAGCAGCGTCAGCCGGGACAGGGGATATGGCTACACCTTC
CASSVSRDRGYGYTF
>14|TRBJ2-1|TRBV5-1|TRBD1|.
TGCGCCAGCAGCTTTACAGGGGAGTACAATGAGCAGTTCTTC
CASSFTGEYNEQFF
>16|TRBJ1-2|TRBV15|.|.
TGTGCCACCAGCAGAGATCGTGGCAGCCCGGACTATGGCTACACCTTC
CATSRDRGSPDYGYTF
>13|TRBJ2-7|TRBV20-1|TRBD1|.
TGCAGCGCCTCGGGGACAGCTCCCTACGAGCAGTACTTC
CSASGTAPYEQYF
>17|TRBJ2-7|TRBV27|TRBD2|.
TGTGCCAGCAGTCCGTTAGCGGGGACGTCGAGCTCCTACGAGCAGTACTTC
CASSPLAGTSSSYEQYF
>13|TRBJ2-3|TRBV5-1|.|.
TGCGCCAGCAGCTTGGATCACACAGATACGCAGTATTTT
CASSLDHTDTQYF
>12|TRBJ2-7|TRBV29-1|.|.
TGCAGCGTCCTCTGCGACACCTACGAGCAGTACTTC
CSVLCDTYEQYF
>14|TRBJ2-1|TRBV2|.|few
TGTGCCAGCAGTGCGGAGCGGGTCTACAATGAGCAGTTCTTC
CASSAERVYNEQFF
>17|TRBJ2-3|TRBV14|TRBD2|few
TGTGCCAGCAGCCAAGATCTCACAGCGGGAGCGACAGATACGCAGTATTTT
CASSQDLTAGATDTQYF
>16|TRBJ2-2|TRBV12-3/TRBV12-4|.|.
TGTGCCAGCAGTACGAACGCCAAGGGGGGCACCGGGGAGCTGTTTTTT
CASSTNAKGGTGELFF
>19|TRBJ2-7|TRBV28|.|.
TGTGCCAGCAGTTTATCGACCAAAAGTCCCAGAGGTTGGGACTACGAGCAGTACTTC
CASSLSTKSPRGWDYEQYF
>14|TRBJ2-7|TRBV19|.|once
TGTGCCAGTACCCCGACAGGTTTGGCGTACGAGCAGTACTTC
CASTPTGLAYEQYF
>18|TRBJ2-7|TRBV11-2|TRBD2|.
TGTGCCAGCAGCTTAGGGTTCGGGTTGGGACTAGGATCTTACGAGCAGTACTTC
CASSLGFGLGLGSYEQYF
>14|TRBJ1-4|TRBV6-5|.|few
TGTGCCAGCAGTTACGGACCCAATCGGGAAAAACTGTTTTTT
CASSYGPNREKLFF
>15|TRBJ1-1|TRBV9|TRBD1|.
TGTGCCAGCACCCATACGGGACAGATTAACACTGAAGCTTTCTTT
CASTHTGQINTEAFF
>13|TRBJ2-5|TRBV10-3|.|few
TGTGCCATCACCAAACAAGAGACGGGGACCCAGTACTTC
CAITKQETGTQYF
>15|TRBJ2-5|TRBV6-2/TRBV6-3|TRBD1|many
TGTGCCAGCAGCCCTGGACAGGGGAGAGGAGAGACCCAGTACTTC
CASSPGQGRGETQYF
>15|TRBJ2-1|TRBV12-3/TRBV12-4|.|few
TGTGCCAGCAGTGCCAGTGGACAGCAGTTCAATGAGCAGTTCTTC
CASSASGQQFNEQFF
>12|TRBJ1-6|TRBV7-9|.|many
TGTGCCAGCAGCCTGGGGGATTCACCCCTCCACTTT
CASSLGDSPLHF
>14|TRBJ2-2|TRBV12-3/TRBV12-4|TRBD1|.
TGTGCCTGCAGTTCTGGACAGGGGTCCGGGGAGCTGTTTTTT
CACSSGQGSGELFF
>15|TRBJ1-2|TRBV5-5|TRBD1|few
TGTGCCAGCAGCCAGGGTGGGACAGGCGGCTATGGCTACACCTTC
CASSQGGTGGYGYTF
>15|TRBJ2-7|TRBV20-1|.|.
TGCAGTGCTAGAGGACCGGGCCACGTATCCTACGAGCAGTACTTC
CSARGPGHVSYEQYF
>16|TRBJ1-1|TRBV4-3|TRBD1|.
TGCGCCAGCAGCCAAGTGGGACAGGGGGCTGACACTGAAGCTTTCTTT
CASSQVGQGADTEAFF
>15|TRBJ1-2|TRBV5-1|.|few
TGCGCCAGCAGCTTGGCCCCATCGACTTTCTATGGCTACACCTTC
CASSLAPSTFYGYTF
>14|TRBJ1-1|TRBV9|.|.
TGTGCCAGCAGCGTACGGGAGTCGTGGACTGAAGCTTTCTTT
CASSVRESWTEAFF
>16|TRBJ2-5|TRBV6-5|TRBD1|few
TGTGCCAGCAGCTATTTGCTGGGACAGAGGCAAGAGACCCAGTACTTC
CASSYLLGQRQETQYF
>16|TRBJ2-6|TRBV20-1|TRBD2|.
TGCAGTGCTAGGGGGAGGGAAGTATCCGGGGCCAACGTCCTGACTTTC
CSARGREVSGANVLTF
>15|TRBJ2-3|TRBV7-2|.|many
TGTGCCAGCAGCGTGAGGGGGGCCGGCACAGATACGCAGTATTTT
CASSVRGAGTDTQYF
>15|TRBJ2-7|TRBV27|.|.
TGTGCCAGCAGTTTACAGAGCATGGTCTCCTACGAGCAGTACTTC
CASSLQSMVSYEQYF
>12|TRBJ2-3|TRBV7-3|.|.
TGTGCCAGCAGCCCTAATCGGGATACGCAGTATTTT
CASSPNRDTQYF
>14|TRBJ2-2|TRBV20-1|TRBD2|many
TGCAGTGCTAGCGGGAGGAGTTATGGCGGGGAGCTGTTTTTT
CSASGRSYGGELFF
>14|TRBJ2-4|TRBV7-9|TRBD1|.
TGTGCCAGCAGCCCGACAGGGCCCAAAAACATTCAGTACTTC
CASSPTGPKNIQYF
>15|TRBJ2-1|TRBV20-1|.|few
TGCAGTGCTAGGGGCTTCGGGACTCAAGGATATGAGCAGTTCTTC
CSARGFGTQGYEQFF
>15|TRBJ1-1|TRBV12-3/TRBV12-4|.|.
TGTGCCAGCAGTCCCGAAGGGTGGTCCAGCACTGAAGCTTTCTTT
CASSPEGWSSTEAFF
>14|TRBJ2-3|TRBV11-2|TRBD2|.
TGTGCCAGCAGCTTTGCGGGGGGGCAAGATACGCAGTATTTT
CASSFAGGQDTQYF
>14|TRBJ2-5|TRBV15|.|few
TGTGCCACCAGCAGAGATGAGACCTTAATTCGCCAGTACTTC
CATSRDETLIRQYF
>15|TRBJ2-3|TRBV12-3/TRBV12-4|TRBD2|few
TGTGCCAGCAAGGATGGGGGGGGGAACACAGATACGCAGTATTTT
CASKDGGGNTDTQYF
>15|TRBJ2-1|TRBV12-3/TRBV12-4|TRBD2|few
TGTGCCAGCAGTACCCGACTAGCGGGAGAGAATGAGCAGTTCTTC
CASSTRLAGENEQFF
>15|TRBJ1-5|TRBV7-9|.|.
TGTGCCAGCAGCACCTTGGACAGACGGGTTCAGCCCCAGCATTTT
CASSTLDRRVQPQHF
>12|TRBJ2-2|TRBV29-1|.|once
TGCAGCGTCACAGGTTTCACCGGGGAGCTGTTTTTT
CSVTGFTGELFF
>14|TRBJ2-7|TRBV15|TRBD1|.
TGTGCCACCAGCAGAGCGACAGGGGGCTACGAGCAGTACTTC
CATSRATGGYEQYF
>14|TRBJ2-1|TRBV3-1|TRBD2|few
TGTGCCAGCAGCCAGAGCGGGGGGGGCAATGAGCAGTTCTTC
CASSQSGGGNEQFF
>16|TRBJ2-1|TRBV20-1|.|.
TGCAGTGCTAGAGATAGGTGGGGGATACACGGGAATGAGCAGTTCTTC
CSARDRWGIHGNEQFF
>19|TRBJ1-2|TRBV4-3|.|.
TGCGCCAGCAGCCAAGCTCCAGGGACGACAGGCAGGGACTACTATGGCTACACCTTC
CASSQAPGTTGRDYYGYTF
>17|TRBJ1-2|TRBV5-1|TRBD1|.
TGCGCCAGCAGCTTGGATGCGACAGGGTTAAGGAAGAACGACTACACCTTC
CASSLDATGLRKNDYTF
>13|TRBJ2-7|TRBV10-3|.|few
TGTGCCATCAGCCCCCCAGACGTGTACGAGCAGTACTTC
CAISPPDVYEQYF
>13|TRBJ1-2|TRBV18|.|.
TGTGCCAGCTCACCATTATCTGATGATGGCTACACCTTC
CASSPLSDDGYTF
>13|TRBJ1-5|TRBV29-1|.|few
TGCAGCGTTGATGCCCGAGACGGTCAGCCCCAGCATTTT
CSVDARDGQPQHF
>11|TRBJ2-1|TRBV6-6|.|few
TGTGCCAGCAGATCTATTGCTGAGCAGTTCTTC
CASRSIAEQFF
>14|TRBJ2-7|TRBV27|TRBD2|.
TGTGCCACCCGGAGGACTAGCGGGAGGTACGAGCAGTACTTC
CATRRTSGRYEQYF
>14|TRBJ2-5|TRBV7-2|TRBD2|.
TGTGCCAGCAGCATTGGGACTAGTCGGGAGACCCAGTACTTC
CASSIGTSRETQYF
>15|TRBJ2-7|TRBV6-1|.|.
TGTGCCAGCAGCACCCACCGGGACCACCCCTACGAGCAGTACTTC
CASSTHRDHPYEQYF
>17|TRBJ2-5|TRBV27|TRBD2|.
TGTGCCAGCAGTAGAGAACGACTAGCGGGGACCAAGAGAACCCAGTACTTC
CASSRERLAGTKRTQYF
>12|TRBJ2-7|TRBV18|.|few
TGTGCCAGCGTTTCAGAAACCGGCGAGCAGTACTTC
CASVSETGEQYF